This T cell receptor beta chain was documented in a study of neurological immune-mediated disorders. The unsorted libraries were prepared from 2 million PBMCs (stored at -80 C). Study outcomes and limitations: Multiple sclerosis patients had less TCR clonal expansion than even healthy controls, unlike HTLV-1-associated myelopathy.

MiXCR was run by TCRdb on the 5' RACE reads, yielding one entry per CDR3 protein. The table records tens of thousands of distinct CDR3 sequences, 14% of them present only once. With respect to this clonotype: The antigen is not known.

Germline V gene data show CDR1 as SGHRS and CDR2 as YFSETQ. V dropped 2 bases and J dropped 5 bases, with 13 bases sitting between them. The CDR3 sequence is 14 residues long. Sequenced input: PBMCs. The clonotype was recovered from a woman in her forties or fifties in good health. The rearrangement links TRBV5-1 to TRBJ2-5, with TRBD2 as a possible D gene (7 bases). The CDR3 DNA reads TGCGCCAGCAGCTTACAACAGGGAGGGGAGACCCAGTACTTC. As protein: CASSLQQGGETQYF. Full variable domain (missing parts from reference TRBV5-1 and TRBJ2-5): KAGVTQTPRYLIKTRGQQVTLSCSPISGHRSVSWYQQTPGQGLQFLFEYFSETQRNKGNFPGRFSGRQFSNSRSEMNVSTLELGDSALYLCASSLQQGGETQYFGPGTRLLVL.